The 3 T cell receptor beta chains below all came from one sample that was sequenced in a study of shared clonotypes between healthy human individuals. TCRdb keeps only in-frame clones here, not all; method: immunoSEQ multiplex PCR. In the table there are some 1,900,000 clones, about 95% of which are singletons. Selected positively for CCR7 and CD45RO-negative, naive CD8 cells excluded terminally differentiated effector memory CD45RA+ cells. The specimen sequenced was naive CD8+ T cells sorted from blood. The receptors stem from a man aged 18 to 30 in good health.

Written as DNA, the CDR3 is TGTGCCAGCAGTGAAGGGGGGGGCGGAGGGACTGAAGCTTTCTTT. This sequence encodes CASSEGGGGGTEAFF. The V and J genes are TRBV2 and TRBJ1-1; D might be TRBD1 (6 bases). This CDR3 comprises 15 residues. Trimming removed 1 base from V and 5 bases from J, with 14 bases in between. The V gene's germline CDR1 is SNHLY and CDR2 FYNNEI.

J is TRBJ2-7 and V is TRBV21-1; TRBD2 was called by the table and not checked on the DNA. TRBV21-1 is flagged as a pseudogene. CDR3 size: 20 residues. The CDR3 loop reads CASSKSLTTSLATLSYEQYF. In DNA form, the CDR3 reads TGTGCCAGCAGCAAAAGTCTCACCACTTCTCTAGCCACCCTCTCCTACGAGCAGTACTTC.

This chain joins TRBV30 and TRBJ1-6; D perhaps matches TRBD1 (6 bases). The CDR3 runs to 13 residues. V gave up 5 bases and J gave up 13 bases, with 18 bases separating them. Germline V gene data show CDR1 as GTSNPN and CDR2 as SVGIG (reference sequence). This CDR3 is CAWQSLGAAPLHF. CDR3 bases: TGTGCCTGGCAATCATTGGGGGCAGCGCCCCTCCACTTT. Complete variable domain (other parts from reference TRBV30 and TRBJ1-6): SQTIHQWPATLVQPVGSPLSLECTVEGTSNPNLYWYRQAAGRGLQLLFYSVGIGQISSEVPQNLSASRPQDRQFILSSKKLLLSDSGFYLCAWQSLGAAPLHFGNGTRLTVT.